This passage covers 25 T cell receptor beta chains from one sample sequenced in a study of blood T cell repertoires in COVID-19. TCRdb keeps only in-frame clones here, not all; method: immunoSEQ multiplex PCR. The sample comprises roughly 200,000 clones, roughly 81% of which are singletons, and approximately 12% rests with the top ten. What was sequenced was peripheral blood. These receptors were collected from a woman older than 75 with COVID-19, enrolled during active disease.

V and J are TRBV12-3 or TRBV12-4 and TRBJ2-3, with a tentative D call TRBD2 (5 bases). The length of the CDR3 is 13 residues. V was trimmed by 6 bases and J by 1 base, leaving 8 bases between them. CDR3: CASSPLGTDTQYF. Written as DNA, the CDR3 is TGTGCCAGCAGCCCACTAGGCACAGATACGCAGTATTTT.

The chain employs TRBV11-1 and TRBJ2-5, with D perhaps matching TRBD1 (5 bases). The germline V gene has CDR1 SGHAT and CDR2 FQDESV (reference sequence). Trimming removed 2 bases from V and 5 bases from J, with 9 bases in between. The CDR3 covers 13 residues. The CDR3 DNA reads TGTGCCAGCAGCTTAATCAGGGCGGAGACCCAGTACTTC. Translating gives CASSLIRAETQYF.

This rearrangement joins TRBV19 to TRBJ1-3; D is perhaps TRBD1 (5 bases). Trimming removed 4 bases at V and 2 bases at J, with 6 bases between. Germline values: CDR1 LNHDA, CDR2 SQIVND (reference sequence). The CDR3 runs 13 residues. The CDR3 reads CASSTGPGNTIYF. CDR3 DNA: TGTGCCAGTAGTACAGGGCCTGGAAACACCATATATTTT.

This chain uses TRBV5-6 with TRBJ2-3, with D maybe TRBD2 (6 bases). V dropped 4 bases and J dropped 0 bases, with 18 bases sitting between them. Germline V gene data show CDR1 as SGHDT and CDR2 as YYEEEE. CDR3 length: 17 amino acids. The CDR3 is CASSRYPGLYSTDTQYF. CDR3 DNA: TGTGCCAGCAGCAGATACCCGGGACTGTATAGCACAGATACGCAGTATTTT.

The genes are TRBV19 and TRBJ1-5, with 10 bases matching TRBD1. This CDR3 is built from 13 residues. The V and J ends lost 6 bases and 6 bases, in that order; junction bases with no gene match: 2. Germline V gene sequence: CDR1 LNHDA, CDR2 SQIVND (reference sequence). The CDR3 is CASSRDRGQPQHF. DNA for the CDR3: TGTGCCAGTAGCCGGGACAGGGGTCAGCCCCAGCATTTT.

As for this clone: In the same sample, other DNA sequences code for this CDR3. The DNA for the CDR3 is TGTGCCAGCAGTCCAGGGAACACTGAAGCTTTCTTT. It translates to CASSPGNTEAFF. The rearrangement links TRBV11-2 to TRBJ1-1; D not resolved. This CDR3 comprises 12 residues. Deletions cut 6 bases from V and 1 base from J, with 6 bases between. The germline V gene encodes CDR1 SGHAT and CDR2 FQNNGV. Full variable domain (rest looked up from reference TRBV11-2 and TRBJ1-1): EAGVAQSPRYKIIEKRQSVAFWCNPISGHATLYWYQQILGQGPKLLIQFQNNGVVDDSQLPKDRFSAERLKGVDSTLKIQPAKLEDSAVYLCASSPGNTEAFFGQGTRLTVV.

The chain couples TRBV5-3 to TRBJ2-5; 7 bases agree with TRBD1. TRBV5-3 is reported as an ORF; its role is uncertain. This CDR3 contains 14 residues. The J segment lost 5 bases and the V segment lost 0 bases, leaving 4 bases of the junction unmatched. The CDR3 DNA sequence: TGTGCCAGAAGCTTGGACAGGGGACCGGAGACCCAGTACTTC. It specifies CARSLDRGPETQYF.

The chain joins TRBV6-5 to TRBJ2-3, with D tentatively TRBD2 (6 bases). V lost 2 bases, J lost 2 bases, and 11 bases lay in between. CDR1 and CDR2 (germline): MNHEY, SVGAGI. The CDR3 length is 15 residues. The CDR3 loop is CASSYAGRYTDTQYF. CDR3 nucleotide sequence: TGTGCCAGCAGTTACGCGGGAAGATACACAGATACGCAGTATTTT.

This clone was observed a handful of times. This rearrangement joins TRBV18 to TRBJ2-5; D remains unclear. This CDR3 has 14 residues. The germline CDR1 and CDR2 sequences are KGHSH and LQKENI. Trimming stripped 3 bases from V and 4 bases from J, with 12 bases between. CDR3 sequence (DNA): TGTGCCAGCTCACCCCTCCGTGAGGTAGAGACCCAGTACTTC. Residues: CASSPLREVETQYF.

This clone was detected only a few times. The chain recombines TRBV7-2 with TRBJ2-7, with 9 positions matching TRBD1. After removal of 5 bases from V and 3 bases from J, the junction contained 8 bases not matched to a gene. Germline V gene sequence: CDR1 SGHTA, CDR2 FQGNSA. The CDR3 contains 15 residues. CDR3 loop: CASSKIQGALYEQYF. CDR3 bases: TGTGCCAGCAGCAAAATACAGGGGGCACTCTACGAGCAGTACTTC. The variable domain in full, completed from reference TRBV7-2 and TRBJ2-7, reads GAGVSQSPSNKVTEKGKDVELRCDPISGHTALYWYRQSLGQGLEFLIYFQGNSAPDKSGLPSDRFSAERTGGSVSTLTIQRTQQEDSAVYLCASSKIQGALYEQYFGPGTRLTVT.

Only a few counts were recorded for this clone. CDR3 sequence: CASSPRDRGPYEQYF. The CDR3 nucleotides are TGTGCCAGTAGTCCTAGGGACAGGGGGCCCTACGAGCAGTACTTC. The rearrangement joins TRBV19 to TRBJ2-7, with 12 nucleotides matching TRBD1. CDR1 LNHDA and CDR2 SQIVND come from the germline V gene (reference sequence). This CDR3 contains 15 residues. With 5 bases clipped from V and 2 bases from J, the junction kept 4 bases outside the gene matches.

This chain joins TRBV28 and TRBJ2-7; 8 positions match TRBD2. With V trimmed by 6 bases and J by 0 bases, 10 bases remained unmatched. Germline lookup yields CDR1 MDHEN and CDR2 SYDVKM. This CDR3 has 16 residues. The DNA for the CDR3 is TGTGCCAGCAGGCCCCCCTTAGCGGGAAGCTCCTACGAGCAGTACTTC. Protein: CASRPPLAGSSYEQYF.

The chain employs TRBV5-4 and TRBJ2-7; 9 nucleotides line up with TRBD2. In germline, CDR1 is SGHNT, CDR2 YYREEE (reference sequence). The trim removed 0 bases at V and 6 bases at J, leaving 7 bases unmatched. The CDR3 has 15 residues. As DNA, the CDR3 is TGTGCCAGCAGCTTGGCTGCTAGCGGGATCGGCGAGCAGTACTTC. It translates to CASSLAASGIGEQYF.

This chain joins TRBV30 and TRBJ2-7; 9 nucleotides agree with TRBD1. CDR3 length: 16 residues. Trimming cost V 3 bases and J 7 bases; bases outside gene matches: 16. CDR1 and CDR2 (germline): GTSNPN, SVGIG (reference sequence). CDR3 DNA: TGTGCCTGGAGGGGTCCGGGACAGGGTTTGCCCTGGGAGCAGTACTTC. As protein: CAWRGPGQGLPWEQYF.

The gene calls are TRBV7-3 and TRBJ2-5, with 10 bases identical to TRBD1. This CDR3 comprises 17 residues. The V segment lost 3 bases and the J segment 4 bases; nucleotides outside the gene matches: 11. Per the germline V gene, CDR1 is SGHTA and CDR2 is FQGTGA. The CDR3 loop is CASSFPGGQGGRETQYF. In DNA, the CDR3 is TGTGCCAGCAGCTTCCCCGGCGGACAGGGGGGTAGAGAGACCCAGTACTTC.

This clone came up once. The gene calls are TRBV2 and TRBJ2-1; 10 nucleotides line up with TRBD2. Unmatched junction bases numbered 4, after V lost 6 bases and J lost 5 bases. The CDR3 consists of 14 residues. The germline V gene has CDR1 SNHLY and CDR2 FYNNEI. The CDR3 nucleotides are TGTGCCAGCAGGCGACTAGCGGGTCACAATGAGCAGTTCTTC. Translated: CASRRLAGHNEQFF.

CDR3 region: CASSLAGRRGANVLTF. CDR3 in DNA: TGTGCCAGCAGCTTAGCGGGCAGGAGGGGGGCCAACGTCCTGACTTTC. This chain connects TRBV7-2 to TRBJ2-6, with TRBD2 as a possible D gene (5 bases). This CDR3 spans 16 amino acids. Trimming took 0 bases from V and 4 from J, leaving 10 bases between them. CDR1 SGHTA and CDR2 FQGNSA come from the germline V gene.

This sequence joins TRBV10-3 and TRBJ2-5; 7 nucleotides align to TRBD1. The CDR3 covers 13 residues. In germline, CDR1 is ENHRY, CDR2 SYGVKD. Trimming removed 5 bases from V and 2 bases from J; junction bases left unmatched: 2. CDR3 region: CAISPGQQETQYF. As DNA, the CDR3 is TGTGCCATCAGTCCGGGACAGCAAGAGACCCAGTACTTC.

The genes are TRBV4-1 and TRBJ2-7; 7 nucleotides align to TRBD1. The V and J ends lost 5 bases and 2 bases, in that order; junction bases with no gene match: 3. The CDR3 runs to 13 residues. Germline V lookup: CDR1 MGHRA, CDR2 YSYEKL. The CDR3 bases are TGCGCCAGCAGCGACAGGGTCGCCTACGAGCAGTACTTC. The encoded protein is CASSDRVAYEQYF.

This sequence joins TRBV19 and TRBJ1-6; perhaps TRBD1 as D (6 bases). Trimming took 5 bases from V and 8 from J, leaving 16 bases between them. CDR1 is LNHDA, CDR2 SQIVND, per germline (reference sequence). This CDR3 is built from 15 residues. The CDR3 reads CASSLGQSVHSPLHF. CDR3 sequence (DNA): TGTGCCAGTAGTCTAGGACAGTCGGTGCATTCACCCCTCCACTTT.

This sequence joins TRBV7-2 and TRBJ1-1; weak D call: TRBD1 (5 bases). The CDR3 is 15 residues long. Trimming shortened V by 3 bases and J by 5 bases, and 16 bases separated the two germline ends. Germline-derived CDR1 and CDR2 are SGHTA and FQGNSA. The CDR3 DNA follows: TGTGCCAGCAGCTTGGAATCGGCAGGGCTTACTGAAGCTTTCTTT. Amino acid sequence: CASSLESAGLTEAFF.

The chain employs TRBV5-5 and TRBJ1-1; a weak D match, TRBD1 (5 bases). This CDR3 comprises 12 residues. Looked up from germline, CDR1 is SGHKS and CDR2 is YYEKEE (reference sequence). Trimming took 2 bases from V and 7 from J, leaving 9 bases between them. The DNA of the CDR3 is TGTGCCAGCAGCTTTTCAGGGCATGAAGCTTTCTTT. Its protein product is CASSFSGHEAFF.

The V and J genes are TRBV21-1 and TRBJ1-6. TRBV21-1 is classified as a pseudogene. This CDR3 comprises 17 residues. The CDR3 coding sequence is TGTGCCAGCAGCAAAGGCGGGATTAGCGCCTATAATTCACCCCTCCACTTT. Translated: CASSKGGISAYNSPLHF.

The chain links TRBV28 to TRBJ2-7; 10 bases map to TRBD2. The CDR3 has 16 residues. Trimming removed 5 bases from V and 5 bases from J; junction bases left unmatched: 12. Germline V gene data show CDR1 as MDHEN and CDR2 as SYDVKM. CDR3 bases: TGTGCCAGCAGTCCTGCAAGCGGGGGGGTATACCACGAGCAGTACTTC. This encodes CASSPASGGVYHEQYF.

The V call is TRBV9, the J call TRBJ2-3, with TRBD2 matching 9 bases. The CDR3 runs 16 residues. The germline CDR1 and CDR2 sequences are SGDLS and YYNGEE. V lost 4 bases, J lost 2 bases, and 8 bases stayed unmatched. DNA for the CDR3: TGTGCCAGCAGCCCCCGACTAGCGGAGATCACAGATACGCAGTATTTT. This encodes CASSPRLAEITDTQYF.